These T cell receptor beta chains were read from a single sample in a study of identical twins. MiXCR, run by TCRdb on the 5' RACE reads, gives a single entry per CDR3 protein. This table holds 1,800,000 or so distinct CDR3 sequences, around 33% found once. Sequenced input: cord blood. The receptors were sampled from a newborn girl in good health. The CDR3 runs from the conserved cysteine through the conserved F or W. The D gene is left open where the match is weak. The size entry is marked missing in some rows and otherwise reads once, few, many or a size class.

D gene | J gene | clone size | V gene | CDR3 DNA | CDR3 protein
- | TRBJ2-5 | - | TRBV29-1 | TGCAGCGTCGCCAGGGGGGCTCAAGAGACCCAGTACTTC | CSVARGAQETQYF
TRBD1 | TRBJ1-4 | many | TRBV20-1 | TGCAGTGCTGGACAGGGTGCTAATGAAAAACTGTTTTTT | CSAGQGANEKLFF
TRBD2 | TRBJ2-1 | few | TRBV28 | TGTGCCAGCAGGATTATGGGATCGAGCGGGAGAGGAAATGAGCAGTTCTTC | CASRIMGSSGRGNEQFF
- | TRBJ2-4 | few | TRBV6-6 | TGTGCCAGCAGTCCCTCGGACATTCAGTACTTC | CASSPSDIQYF
TRBD2 | TRBJ2-3 | - | TRBV7-2 | TGTGCCAGCAGCTTAGTAGGCGGGAGGAGCACAGATACGCAGTATTTT | CASSLVGGRSTDTQYF
- | TRBJ2-3 | - | TRBV27 | TGTGCCAGCAGTTCTCGCGCGTGGTATACGCAGTATTTT | CASSSRAWYTQYF
- | TRBJ1-5 | - | TRBV29-1 | TGCAGCGTCGTGAAAGATAGCAGTCAGCCCCAGCATTTT | CSVVKDSSQPQHF
- | TRBJ2-7 | - | TRBV29-1 | TGCAGCGTTGAAGGTGGGAGCAAAAACAATGAGCAGTACTTC | CSVEGGSKNNEQYF
- | TRBJ2-4 | many | TRBV28 | TGTGCCAGCAGTTTCCCGGACCGGAAAAACATTCAGTACTTC | CASSFPDRKNIQYF
TRBD2 | TRBJ2-1 | - | TRBV4-1 | TGCGCCAGCAGCCAAGTCTCTAGCGGGCTCTTTCTCTACAATGAGCAGTTCTTC | CASSQVSSGLFLYNEQFF
- | TRBJ2-5 | - | TRBV28 | TGTGCCAGTAGTTTCGGGGGTTGGTATTGGAGTGAGCAGTACTTC | CASSFGGWYWSEQYF
- | TRBJ1-5 | - | TRBV19 | TGTGCCAGTAGTATACTGGGGGCCCCCTATAGCAATCAGCCCCAGCATTTT | CASSILGAPYSNQPQHF
- | TRBJ2-3 | - | TRBV24-1 | TGTGCCACCAGCCTCCAGGGGACAGATACGCAGTATTTT | CATSLQGTDTQYF
- | TRBJ1-3 | - | TRBV3-1 | TGTGCCAGCAGCCAGAGTGGCGCGGGGGGAGACACCATATATTTT | CASSQSGAGGDTIYF
- | TRBJ2-7 | - | TRBV27 | TGTGCCAGCAGTTTATCCGCCATCTCCTACGAGCAGTACTTC | CASSLSAISYEQYF
TRBD2 | TRBJ2-3 | - | TRBV13 | TGTGCCAGCATTCTTTCAAGCGGGGGCACAGGTACGCAGTATTTT | CASILSSGGTGTQYF